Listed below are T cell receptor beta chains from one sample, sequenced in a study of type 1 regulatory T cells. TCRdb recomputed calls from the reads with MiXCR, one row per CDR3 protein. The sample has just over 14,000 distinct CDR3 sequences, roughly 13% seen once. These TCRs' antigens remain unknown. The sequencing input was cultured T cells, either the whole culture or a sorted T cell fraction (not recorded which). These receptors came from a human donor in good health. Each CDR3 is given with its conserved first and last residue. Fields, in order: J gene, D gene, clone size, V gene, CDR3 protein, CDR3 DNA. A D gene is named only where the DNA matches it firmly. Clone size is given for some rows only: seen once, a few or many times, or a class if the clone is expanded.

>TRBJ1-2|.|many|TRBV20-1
CSARGSPGAGVTYTF
TGCAGTGCTAGAGGGTCTCCGGGGGCCGGCGTCACCTACACCTTC
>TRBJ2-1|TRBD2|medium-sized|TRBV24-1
CATSDQATSGRANEQFF
TGTGCCACCAGTGATCAAGCGACTAGCGGGAGGGCGAATGAGCAGTTCTTC
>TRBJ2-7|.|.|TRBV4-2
CASSQEVAAVLYEQYF
TGTGCCAGCAGCCAAGAGGTAGCGGCAGTGCTCTACGAGCAGTACTTC
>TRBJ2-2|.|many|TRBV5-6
CASSLGTVDTGELFF
TGTGCCAGCAGCCTGGGGACGGTTGACACCGGGGAGCTGTTTTTT
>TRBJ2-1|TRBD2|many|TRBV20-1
CSARVPPQRGYNEQFF
TGCAGTGCTAGAGTTCCCCCCCAGCGGGGGTACAATGAGCAGTTCTTC
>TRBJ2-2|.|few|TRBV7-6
CASSFLRNTGELFF
TGTGCCAGCAGCTTTCTTAGGAACACCGGGGAGCTGTTTTTT
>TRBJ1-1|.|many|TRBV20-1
CSARSGPEAFF
TGCAGTGCTAGATCGGGGCCTGAAGCTTTCTTT
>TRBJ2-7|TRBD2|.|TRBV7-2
CASRMTGGSYEQYF
TGTGCCAGCAGGATGACGGGAGGCTCCTACGAGCAGTACTTC
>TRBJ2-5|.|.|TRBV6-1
CASSEGGSLETQYF
TGTGCCAGCAGTGAGGGGGGTAGTTTGGAGACCCAGTACTTC
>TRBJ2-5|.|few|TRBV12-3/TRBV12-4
CASSLGGLVQTQYF
TGTGCCAGCAGTTTAGGTGGGCTAGTTCAGACCCAGTACTTC
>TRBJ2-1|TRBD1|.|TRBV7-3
CASSVGTVDEQFF
TGTGCCAGCAGCGTCGGGACAGTTGATGAGCAGTTCTTC
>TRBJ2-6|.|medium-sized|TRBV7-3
CASSAISGANVLTF
TGTGCCAGCAGCGCCATATCTGGGGCCAACGTCCTGACTTTC
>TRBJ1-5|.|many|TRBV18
CASSLGEDQPQHF
TGTGCCAGCTCACTAGGGGAAGATCAGCCCCAGCATTTT
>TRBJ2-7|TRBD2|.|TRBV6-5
CASARRATGGMPSYEQYF
TGTGCCAGCGCACGGAGGGCAACCGGGGGGATGCCATCCTACGAGCAGTACTTC
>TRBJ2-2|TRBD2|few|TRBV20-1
CSARLAGAGELFF
TGCAGTGCTAGACTAGCGGGAGCCGGGGAGCTGTTTTTT